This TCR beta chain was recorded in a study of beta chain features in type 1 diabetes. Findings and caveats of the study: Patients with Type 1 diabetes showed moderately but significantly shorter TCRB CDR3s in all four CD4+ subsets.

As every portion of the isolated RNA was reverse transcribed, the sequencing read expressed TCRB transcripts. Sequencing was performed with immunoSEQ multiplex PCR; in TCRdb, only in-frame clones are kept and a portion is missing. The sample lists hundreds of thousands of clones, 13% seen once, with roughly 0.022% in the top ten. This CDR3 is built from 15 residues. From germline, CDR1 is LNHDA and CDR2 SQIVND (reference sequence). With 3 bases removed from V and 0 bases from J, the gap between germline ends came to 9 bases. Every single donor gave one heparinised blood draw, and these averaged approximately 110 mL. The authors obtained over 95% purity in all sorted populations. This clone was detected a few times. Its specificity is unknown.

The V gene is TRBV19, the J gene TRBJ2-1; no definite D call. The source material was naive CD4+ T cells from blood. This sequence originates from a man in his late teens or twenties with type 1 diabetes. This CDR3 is CASSMAWSSYNEQFF. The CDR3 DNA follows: TGTGCCAGTAGTATGGCCTGGAGCTCCTACAATGAGCAGTTCTTC.